These 19 T cell receptor beta chains share one sample of origin, sequenced in a study of T cell changes during pregnancy in multiple sclerosis. The repertoire was sequenced with immunoSEQ multiplex PCR; TCRdb's copy has only in-frame clones and lacks some. The data contain 84,000 or so clones, approximately 94% of them singletons. Source: peripheral blood, taken in the third trimester of pregnancy. The origin of the receptors is a female donor with multiple sclerosis, enrolled in a pregnancy study.

This chain links TRBV27 with TRBJ1-2; tentatively, D is TRBD1 (5 bases). Looked up from germline, CDR1 is MNHEY and CDR2 is SMNVEV (reference sequence). Trimming removed 2 bases from V and 5 bases from J, with 12 bases in between. This CDR3 is built from 14 residues. The CDR3 reads CASSLVGGGYGYTF. The CDR3 DNA is TGTGCCAGCAGTTTAGTGGGTGGGGGGTATGGCTACACCTTC.

The chain recombines TRBV9 with TRBJ2-3; tentative D call: TRBD2 (6 bases). This CDR3 is 13 amino acids long. Germline V gene sequence: CDR1 SGDLS, CDR2 YYNGEE. The germline V and J ends were trimmed by 4 bases and 11 bases, with 17 bases remaining between them. This CDR3 reads CASSQGLQFEQYF. The CDR3 nucleotides read TGTGCCAGCAGCCAGGGACTTCAGTTCGAGCAGTATTTT. The variable domain in full, with the rest retrieved from reference TRBV9 and TRBJ2-3, is DSGVTQTPKHLITATGQRVTLRCSPRSGDLSVYWYQQSLDQGLQFLIQYYNGEERAKGNILERFSAQQFPDLHSELNLSSLELGDSALYFCASSQGLQFEQYFGPGTRLTVL.

This clone appeared once. The chain is built from TRBV5-4 and TRBJ2-1, with D unresolved. The V gene lost 7 bases and the J gene lost 4 bases, with 15 bases spanning the gap. Germline V gene sequence: CDR1 SGHNT, CDR2 YYREEE (reference sequence). The CDR3 is 14 residues long. CDR3 nucleotide sequence: TGTGCCAGCGCGAGCGTAGATGGGTACAATGAGCAGTTCTTC. It specifies CASASVDGYNEQFF.

This chain joins TRBV7-2 and TRBJ2-2; TRBD2 might be the D (6 bases). There are 14 residues in the CDR3. Looked up from germline, CDR1 is SGHTA and CDR2 is FQGNSA. V was shortened by 4 bases and J by 7 bases, with 13 bases between the two germline ends. This chain's CDR3 is CASSSWRDFGELFF. The CDR3 region has the DNA TGTGCCAGCAGCTCCTGGCGGGACTTCGGGGAGCTGTTTTTT.

V is TRBV11-1 and J is TRBJ2-3; 15 bases align to TRBD2. Looked up from germline, CDR1 is SGHAT and CDR2 is FQDESV (reference sequence). The CDR3 is 17 amino acids. With 4 bases clipped from V and 2 bases from J, the junction kept 4 bases outside the gene matches. The CDR3 is CASSSGTSGGSTDTQYF. CDR3 in DNA: TGTGCCAGCAGCTCCGGGACTAGCGGGGGGTCCACAGATACGCAGTATTTT. The whole variable domain, filled in from reference TRBV11-1 and TRBJ2-3, reads EAEVAQSPRYKITEKSQAVAFWCDPISGHATLYWYRQILGQGPELLVQFQDESVVDDSQLPKDRFSAERLKGVDSTLKIQPAELGDSAMYLCASSSGTSGGSTDTQYFGPGTRLTVL.

The chain uses TRBV13 and TRBJ2-7, with a weak D call TRBD2 (5 bases). There are 13 residues in the CDR3. From germline, CDR1 is PRHDT and CDR2 FYEKMQ (reference sequence). V was trimmed by 6 bases and J by 0 bases, leaving 9 bases between them. The chain's CDR3 is CASRHGSSYEQYF. CDR3 in DNA: TGTGCCAGCAGGCATGGGAGCTCCTACGAGCAGTACTTC. Full variable domain (outside the CDR3, taken from reference TRBV13 and TRBJ2-7): AAGVIQSPRHLIKEKRETATLKCYPIPRHDTVYWYQQGPGQDPQFLISFYEKMQSDKGSIPDRFSAQQFSDYHSELNMSSLELGDSALYFCASRHGSSYEQYFGPGTRLTVT.

The chain carries TRBV5-1 and TRBJ2-7; D may be TRBD1 (5 bases). The germline CDR1 and CDR2 sequences are SGHRS and YFSETQ. This CDR3 region has 14 residues. V shed 4 bases and J shed 0 bases, with 11 bases lying between them. The CDR3, as DNA: TGCGCCAGCAGCGAGCAGGGAAGCTCCTACGAGCAGTACTTC. Amino acid sequence: CASSEQGSSYEQYF.

The V call is TRBV19, the J call TRBJ2-7, with 12 nucleotides matching TRBD1. The CDR3 loop spans 16 amino acids. The germline V gene encodes CDR1 LNHDA and CDR2 SQIVND (reference sequence). The junction had 7 bases not matched to a gene; V was cut back by 0 bases and J by 7 bases. The CDR3 bases are TGTGCCAGTAGTATAGATCACTGGGACAGGGGGCCGGAGCAGTACTTC. It translates to CASSIDHWDRGPEQYF.

The V gene is TRBV5-1, the J gene TRBJ2-3; TRBD1 is a possible D gene (5 bases). There are 15 residues in the CDR3. Trimming removed 0 bases from V and 2 bases from J, with 10 bases in between. In germline, CDR1 is SGHRS, CDR2 YFSETQ. In nucleotides, the CDR3 is TGCGCCAGCAGCTTGGAGGGGCTTAACACAGATACGCAGTATTTT. This translates into CASSLEGLNTDTQYF. The full variable domain, with the rest looked up from reference TRBV5-1 and TRBJ2-3, is KAGVTQTPRYLIKTRGQQVTLSCSPISGHRSVSWYQQTPGQGLQFLFEYFSETQRNKGNFPGRFSGRQFSNSRSEMNVSTLELGDSALYLCASSLEGLNTDTQYFGPGTRLTVL.

The rearrangement uses TRBV18 and TRBJ2-3; tentative D call: TRBD2 (5 bases). V lost 0 bases and J 4 bases, leaving 11 bases between the germline ends. This CDR3 contains 15 residues. The V gene's germline CDR1 is KGHSH and CDR2 LQKENI. Here the CDR3 DNA reads TGTGCCAGCTCACCACCGCACGGAGGACCAGATACGCAGTATTTT. Residues: CASSPPHGGPDTQYF.

J is TRBJ1-5 and V is TRBV6-5, with 7 bases fitting TRBD1. CDR1 and CDR2 (germline): MNHEY, SVGAGI. The CDR3 spans 13 residues. J gave up 5 bases and V 10 bases, and 8 bases lay outside the gene matches. This CDR3 reads CAIPGTVYQPQHF. CDR3 sequence (DNA): TGTGCCATCCCCGGGACAGTTTATCAGCCCCAGCATTTT.

The V gene is TRBV7-9, the J gene TRBJ1-4; D call uncertain. The germline V and J ends were trimmed by 4 bases and 1 base, with 7 bases remaining between them. This CDR3 is 14 amino acids long. The germline V gene encodes CDR1 SEHNR and CDR2 FQNEAQ (reference sequence). The CDR3 DNA sequence: TGTGCCAGCAGCTCCCGGGGAACTAATGAAAAACTGTTTTTT. It translates to CASSSRGTNEKLFF.

The J gene is TRBJ2-7, the V gene TRBV7-9; D gene ambiguous. CDR3 length equals 11 residues. Germline lookup yields CDR1 SEHNR and CDR2 FQNEAQ (reference sequence). The V end was cut by 1 base, the J end by 12 bases, with 10 bases between. The CDR3 DNA reads as TGTGCCAGCAGCTTAGAGAGGAGTTGGTACTTC. Encoded protein: CASSLERSWYF.

This chain uses TRBV12-5 with TRBJ1-2; possible D gene TRBD1, 6 bases. Germline values: CDR1 LGHNT, CDR2 FRNRAP. Trimming took 2 bases from V and 4 from J, leaving 8 bases between them. The CDR3 spans 13 residues. As DNA, the CDR3 is TGTGCTAGTGGTTTGCACAGGGCCTATGGCTACACCTTC. Protein sequence: CASGLHRAYGYTF.

Note on this clone: This sample also contains other DNA sequences that code for the same CDR3. DNA of the CDR3: TGTGCCAGCAGCCCGGGGGGTTCCTACAATGAGCAGTTCTTC. It translates to CASSPGGSYNEQFF. The J gene is TRBJ2-1, the V gene TRBV7-3, with TRBD2 identical over 7 bases. With V trimmed by 5 bases and J by 1 base, 2 bases remained unmatched. Germline CDR1 reads SGHTA; CDR2 reads FQGTGA. The CDR3 extends over 14 amino acids.

This chain connects TRBV11-2 to TRBJ2-5, with TRBD2 matching 16 bases. Germline CDR1 and CDR2: SGHAT and FQNNGV. V was clipped by 6 bases and J by 5 bases; unmatched bases: 3. There are 15 residues in the CDR3. The CDR3 DNA reads TGTGCCAGCAGTTTGGGACTAGCGGGGGGGGAGACCCAGTACTTC. It specifies CASSLGLAGGETQYF.

The J gene is TRBJ2-5, the V gene TRBV29-1, with unresolved D. Germline assignment: CDR1 SQVTM and CDR2 ANQGSEA. The CDR3 is made up of 13 amino acids. Deletions cut 0 bases from V and 7 bases from J, with 12 bases between. The CDR3 DNA follows: TGCAGCGTTGAAGATCGTTCCCCCGGGACCCAGTACTTC. Its protein product is CSVEDRSPGTQYF.

This chain uses TRBV20-1 with TRBJ2-7; TRBD1 matches at 7 bases. Trimming removed 6 bases from V and 5 bases from J; junction bases left unmatched: 4. The CDR3 has 11 residues. Germline CDR1 and CDR2: DFQATT and SNEGSKA (reference sequence). CDR3 nucleotide sequence: TGCAGTGCACTGACAGGGAACGAGCAGTACTTC. Residues: CSALTGNEQYF.

The CDR3 sequence is CASSLTSNAGANVLTF. CDR3 sequence (DNA): TGTGCCAGCAGCTTAACGAGCAACGCTGGGGCCAACGTCCTGACTTTC. J is TRBJ2-6 and V is TRBV7-3; no definite D call. V was cut by 0 bases and J by 2 bases, with 8 bases left in between. Germline lookup yields CDR1 SGHTA and CDR2 FQGTGA. The CDR3 loop spans 16 amino acids. Full variable domain (missing parts from reference TRBV7-3 and TRBJ2-6): GAGVSQTPSNKVTEKGKYVELRCDPISGHTALYWYRQSLGQGPEFLIYFQGTGAADDSGLPNDRFFAVRPEGSVSTLKIQRTERGDSAVYLCASSLTSNAGANVLTFGAGSRLTVL.